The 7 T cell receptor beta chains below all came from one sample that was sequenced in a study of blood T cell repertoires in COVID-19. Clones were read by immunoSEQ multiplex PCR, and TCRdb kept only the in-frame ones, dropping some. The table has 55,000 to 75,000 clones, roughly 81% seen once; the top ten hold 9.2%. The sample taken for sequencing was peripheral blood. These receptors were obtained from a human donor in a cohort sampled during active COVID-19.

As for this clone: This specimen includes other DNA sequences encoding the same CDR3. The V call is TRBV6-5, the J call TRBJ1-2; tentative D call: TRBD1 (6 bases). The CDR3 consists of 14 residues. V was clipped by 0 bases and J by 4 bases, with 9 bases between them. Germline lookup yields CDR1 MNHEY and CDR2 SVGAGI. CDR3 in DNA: TGTGCCAGCAGTTACTCGCGCAGGGGCTATGGCTACACCTTC. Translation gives CASSYSRRGYGYTF.

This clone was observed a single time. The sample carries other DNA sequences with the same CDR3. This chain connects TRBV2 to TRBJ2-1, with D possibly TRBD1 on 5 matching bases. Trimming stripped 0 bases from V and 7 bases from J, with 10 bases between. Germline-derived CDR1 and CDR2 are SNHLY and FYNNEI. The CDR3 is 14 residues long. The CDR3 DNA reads TGTGCCAGCAGTGAAGCAGGGGCAGGGAATGAGCAGTTCTTC. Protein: CASSEAGAGNEQFF.

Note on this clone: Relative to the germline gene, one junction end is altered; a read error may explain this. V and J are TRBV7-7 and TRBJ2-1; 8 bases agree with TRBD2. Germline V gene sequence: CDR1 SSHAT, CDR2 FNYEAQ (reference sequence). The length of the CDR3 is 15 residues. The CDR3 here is CASSLEAGGSNEQFF. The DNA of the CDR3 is TGTGCTAGCAGCTTAGAGGCGGGAGGTTCGAATGAGCAGTTCTTC.

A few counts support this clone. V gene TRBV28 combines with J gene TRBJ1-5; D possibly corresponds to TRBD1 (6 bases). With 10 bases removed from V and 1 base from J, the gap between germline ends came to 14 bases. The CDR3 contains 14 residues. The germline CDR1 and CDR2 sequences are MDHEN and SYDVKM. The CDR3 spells CATTGTPSNQPQHF. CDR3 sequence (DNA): TGTGCCACCACGGGGACACCAAGCAATCAGCCCCAGCATTTT.

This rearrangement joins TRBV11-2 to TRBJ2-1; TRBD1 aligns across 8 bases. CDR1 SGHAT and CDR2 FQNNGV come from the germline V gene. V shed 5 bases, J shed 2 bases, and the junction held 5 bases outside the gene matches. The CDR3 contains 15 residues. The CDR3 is CASSTPRGPYNEQFF. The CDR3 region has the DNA TGTGCCAGCAGCACCCCCAGGGGGCCCTACAATGAGCAGTTCTTC.

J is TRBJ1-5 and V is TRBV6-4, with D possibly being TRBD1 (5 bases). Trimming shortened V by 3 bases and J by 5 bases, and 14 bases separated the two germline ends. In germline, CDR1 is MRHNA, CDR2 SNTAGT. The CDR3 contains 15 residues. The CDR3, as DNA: TGTGCCAGCAGTGATCAGCACAGGAGATATCAGCCCCAGCATTTT. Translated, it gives CASSDQHRRYQPQHF.

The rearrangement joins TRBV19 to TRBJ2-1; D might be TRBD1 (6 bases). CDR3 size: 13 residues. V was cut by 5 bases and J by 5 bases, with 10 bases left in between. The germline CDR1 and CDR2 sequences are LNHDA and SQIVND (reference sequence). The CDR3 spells CASSVTGDNEQFF. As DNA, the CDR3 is TGTGCCAGTAGTGTGACAGGCGACAATGAGCAGTTCTTC.